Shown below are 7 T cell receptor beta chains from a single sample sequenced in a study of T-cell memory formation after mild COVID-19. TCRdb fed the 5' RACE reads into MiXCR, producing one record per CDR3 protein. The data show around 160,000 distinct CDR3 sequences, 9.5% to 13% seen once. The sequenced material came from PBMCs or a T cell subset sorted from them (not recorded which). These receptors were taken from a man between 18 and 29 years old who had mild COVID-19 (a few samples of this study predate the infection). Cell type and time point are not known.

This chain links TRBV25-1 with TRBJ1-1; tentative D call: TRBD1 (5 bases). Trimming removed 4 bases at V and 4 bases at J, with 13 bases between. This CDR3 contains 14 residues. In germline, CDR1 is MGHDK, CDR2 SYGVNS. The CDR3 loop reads CASSVYGDATEAFF. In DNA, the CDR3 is TGTGCCAGCAGTGTTTACGGGGACGCCACTGAAGCTTTCTTT.

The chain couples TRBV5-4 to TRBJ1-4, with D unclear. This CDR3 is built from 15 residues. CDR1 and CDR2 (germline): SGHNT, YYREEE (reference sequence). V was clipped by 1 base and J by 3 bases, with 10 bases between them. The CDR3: CASSLKQPSNEKLFF. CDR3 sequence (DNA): TGTGCCAGCAGCTTGAAACAGCCATCTAATGAAAAACTGTTTTTT. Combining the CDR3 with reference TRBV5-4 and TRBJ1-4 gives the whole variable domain ETGVTQSPTHLIKTRGQQVTLRCSSQSGHNTVSWYQQALGQGPQFIFQYYREEENGRGNFPPRFSGLQFPNYSSELNVNALELDDSALYLCASSLKQPSNEKLFFGSGTQLSVL.

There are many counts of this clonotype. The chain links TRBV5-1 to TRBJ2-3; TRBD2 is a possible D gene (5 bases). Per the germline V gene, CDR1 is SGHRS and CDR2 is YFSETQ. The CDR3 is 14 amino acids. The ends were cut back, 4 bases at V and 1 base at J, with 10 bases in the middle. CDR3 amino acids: CASSTGVGTDTQYF. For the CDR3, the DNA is TGCGCCAGCAGCACCGGGGTTGGCACAGATACGCAGTATTTT.

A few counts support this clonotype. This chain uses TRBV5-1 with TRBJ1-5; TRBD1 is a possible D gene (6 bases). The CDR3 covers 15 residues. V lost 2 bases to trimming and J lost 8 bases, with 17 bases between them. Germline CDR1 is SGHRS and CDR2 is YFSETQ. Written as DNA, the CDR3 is TGCGCCAGCAGCTTTTCAGGGGCTCGGGTGGAGCCCCAGCATTTT. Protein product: CASSFSGARVEPQHF.

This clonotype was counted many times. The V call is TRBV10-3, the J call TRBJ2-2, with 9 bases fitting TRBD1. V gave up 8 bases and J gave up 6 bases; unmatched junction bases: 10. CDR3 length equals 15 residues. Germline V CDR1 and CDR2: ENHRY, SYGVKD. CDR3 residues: CAIFGGTGIAGELFF. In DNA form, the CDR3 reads TGTGCCATCTTCGGAGGGACAGGGATCGCCGGGGAGCTGTTTTTT.

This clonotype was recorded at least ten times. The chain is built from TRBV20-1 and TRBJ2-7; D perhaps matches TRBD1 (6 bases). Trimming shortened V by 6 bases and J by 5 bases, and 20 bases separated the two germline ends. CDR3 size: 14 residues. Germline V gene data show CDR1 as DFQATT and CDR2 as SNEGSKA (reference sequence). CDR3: CSAPNRDGADEQYF. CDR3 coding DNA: TGCAGTGCCCCCAACAGGGACGGTGCCGACGAGCAGTACTTC.

The CDR3, as DNA: TGCGCCAGCAGCCAAGGGACAGTTTTGAACACTGAAGCTTTCTTT. Translation gives CASSQGTVLNTEAFF. V is TRBV4-3 and J is TRBJ1-1, with D possibly being TRBD1 (6 bases). Germline values: CDR1 LGHNA, CDR2 YSLEER. The CDR3 is 15 residues long. Trimming took off 1 base at V and 0 bases at J, with 9 bases between the two ends.